A single sample gave rise to the 8 T cell receptor beta chains below, sequenced in a study of blood T cell repertoires in COVID-19 (dated by TCRdb to about 2020). Library preparation was by the immunoSEQ multiplex PCR assay. The immuneACCESS repertoire file appears here via TCRdb, limited to in-frame rearrangements. These files lack a portion of the clones; in checked studies, under half of the deficit traces to unresolved V genes, and the cause of the others is not known. Counted in this sample were approximately 270,000 clones; approximately 83% of them appeared once. The leading ten clones occupy approximately 4.2% of the sample. What was sequenced was PBMCs or T cells enriched from blood (not recorded which). These receptor sequences come from a woman aged 30 to 39 who had recovered from COVID-19.

This CDR3 is CASSLTDNQPQHF. DNA of the CDR3: TGTGCCAGCAGCTTAACTGACAATCAGCCCCAGCATTTT. V gene TRBV7-9 combines with J gene TRBJ1-5; D is unresolved. The CDR3 is 13 amino acids. In germline, CDR1 is SEHNR, CDR2 FQNEAQ (reference sequence). Deletions cut 2 bases from V and 3 bases from J, with 5 bases between. Full variable domain (remainder filled in from reference TRBV7-9 and TRBJ1-5): DTGVSQNPRHKITKRGQNVTFRCDPISEHNRLYWYRQTLGQGPEFLTYFQNEAQLEKSRLLSDRFSAERPKGSFSTLEIQRTEQGDSAMYLCASSLTDNQPQHFGDGTRLSIL.

This clone was detected once. This chain links TRBV28 with TRBJ1-5; D perhaps matches TRBD1 (6 bases). V lost 5 bases to trimming and J lost 5 bases, with 16 bases between them. Germline-derived CDR1 and CDR2 are MDHEN and SYDVKM. CDR3 length: 15 amino acids. The DNA of the CDR3 is TGTGCCAGCAGTACCCGGGACAAGAAGTATCAGCCCCAGCATTTT. This encodes CASSTRDKKYQPQHF.

This sequence joins TRBV5-1 and TRBJ2-2; 7 bases line up with TRBD1. Germline CDR1 is SGHRS and CDR2 is YFSETQ. After removal of 0 bases from V and 2 bases from J, the junction contained 4 bases not matched to a gene. This CDR3 is 16 amino acids long. CDR3 in amino acids: CASSLAGQVNTGELFF. The CDR3, as DNA: TGCGCCAGCAGCTTGGCTGGACAGGTCAACACCGGGGAGCTGTTTTTT.

The genes are TRBV19 and TRBJ1-2; 7 positions agree with TRBD1. The germline V gene has CDR1 LNHDA and CDR2 SQIVND (reference sequence). Trimming removed 5 bases from V and 8 bases from J; junction bases left unmatched: 8. The CDR3 has 13 residues. The CDR3 region has the DNA TGTGCCAGTAGTTACACAGGGGACGGAGGCTACACCTTC. Translating it yields CASSYTGDGGYTF. Drawing the rest from reference TRBV19 and TRBJ1-2, the complete variable domain is DGGITQSPKYLFRKEGQNVTLSCEQNLNHDAMYWYRQDPGQGLRLIYYSQIVNDFQKGDIAEGYSVSREKKESFPLTVTSAQKNPTAFYLCASSYTGDGGYTFGSGTRLTVV.

The chain joins TRBV30 to TRBJ2-1; TRBD2 agrees at 9 bases. V lost 2 bases and J lost 3; bases outside the gene matches: 5. Per the germline V gene, CDR1 is GTSNPN and CDR2 is SVGIG (reference sequence). The CDR3 totals 15 residues. The CDR3 reads CAWSLLAGFYNEQFF. CDR3 sequence (DNA): TGTGCCTGGAGTTTACTAGCGGGTTTCTACAATGAGCAGTTCTTC.

The rearrangement links TRBV28 to TRBJ1-2, with a weak D call TRBD1 (5 bases). The CDR3 covers 13 residues. Between the trimmed V and J ends, which lost 3 bases and 4 bases, there was a span of 9 bases. CDR1 and CDR2 (germline): MDHEN, SYDVKM. The CDR3 region has the DNA TGTGCCAGCAGTTTCCCGGGGGGCTATGGCTACACCTTC. This gives the protein CASSFPGGYGYTF.

There are many counts of this clone. The chain uses TRBV21-1 and TRBJ2-3; the tabulated D call, TRBD1, remains unverified against the DNA. TRBV21-1 is marked as a pseudogene. The CDR3 runs 16 residues. The CDR3 DNA reads as TGTGCCAGCCCCCCTAATGGGCCCGCTCGCACAGATACGCAGTATTTT. This encodes CASPPNGPARTDTQYF.

Here the CDR3 reads CAWTRDRVDSPLHF. The CDR3 coding sequence is TGTGCCTGGACCAGGGACAGGGTAGACTCACCCCTCCACTTT. The gene calls are TRBV30 and TRBJ1-6, with 9 nucleotides matching TRBD1. The CDR3 totals 14 residues. Germline V gene lookup returns CDR1 GTSNPN and CDR2 SVGIG (reference sequence). J was trimmed by 10 bases and V by 4 bases; bases with no gene match: 8. Using reference TRBV30 and TRBJ1-6 for the parts outside the CDR3, the full variable domain is SQTIHQWPATLVQPVGSPLSLECTVEGTSNPNLYWYRQAAGRGLQLLFYSVGIGQISSEVPQNLSASRPQDRQFILSSKKLLLSDSGFYLCAWTRDRVDSPLHFGNGTRLTVT.